The 17 T cell receptor beta chains reported below all come from one sample, sequenced in a study of T-cell memory formation after mild COVID-19 listed by TCRdb under 2021. Libraries were constructed by 5' RACE. For sequencing, an Illumina NovaSeq 6000 was employed. TCRdb reprocessed the public reads (quality trimming at Q25 with fastp, clone calling with MiXCR) and kept in-frame beta chains. Identical CDR3 protein sequences are pooled into one entry, listed with their most common genes and DNA. For this sample there are about 140,000 distinct CDR3 sequences; roughly 15% appear just once. Roughly 15% of the sample is held by the ten biggest clonotypes. Sequencing was done on a sample of PBMCs or a T cell subset sorted from them (not recorded which). These receptors all stem from an adult woman who had mild COVID-19 (a few samples of this study predate the infection). The sample titles of this study are shuffled in the database, so cell type and time point are left out; the donor was told from shared clones.

The V gene is TRBV29-1, the J gene TRBJ2-1; perhaps TRBD2 as D (6 bases). Germline V gene data show CDR1 as SQVTM and CDR2 as ANQGSEA. Trimming took 3 bases from V and 4 from J, leaving 13 bases between them. CDR3 length equals 14 residues. The CDR3 coding sequence is TGCAGCGTTGATCCGGGACTGTTATACAATGAGCAGTTCTTC. Its translation is CSVDPGLLYNEQFF.

The chain has TRBV7-3 and TRBJ1-2; D is perhaps TRBD1 (6 bases). The germline V gene encodes CDR1 SGHTA and CDR2 FQGTGA. This CDR3 contains 15 residues. V was shortened by 5 bases and J by 0 bases, with 13 bases between the two germline ends. CDR3 sequence (DNA): TGTGCCAGCAGCGAAACCGGACAGACTAACTATGGCTACACCTTC. Amino acid sequence: CASSETGQTNYGYTF.

This chain links TRBV4-3 with TRBJ1-5; D is unclear. Germline V CDR1 and CDR2: LGHNA, YSLEER. CDR3 length: 13 amino acids. Trimming cost V 1 base and J 7 bases, with 8 bases left between them. The CDR3: CASSQVLRQPQHF. The CDR3 nucleotides are TGCGCCAGCAGCCAAGTTTTACGGCAGCCCCAGCATTTT.

This clonotype has only a few counts. The chain uses TRBV7-3 and TRBJ2-3; the D call may be TRBD1 or TRBD2 (5 bases each). Looked up from germline, CDR1 is SGHTA and CDR2 is FQGTGA. This CDR3 is built from 17 residues. V lost 4 bases and J 0 bases, leaving 17 bases between the germline ends. CDR3 sequence (DNA): TGTGCCAGCAGCTCCGCACTACTCGGGGCTAGCACAGATACGCAGTATTTT. The encoded protein is CASSSALLGASTDTQYF.

This chain joins TRBV27 and TRBJ2-7; 7 bases match TRBD1. CDR3 length: 13 amino acids. CDR1 and CDR2 from the germline V gene are MNHEY and SMNVEV (reference sequence). With V trimmed by 2 bases and J by 5 bases, 3 bases remained unmatched. As DNA, the CDR3 is TGTGCCAGCAGTTTAACAGGGGTCCACGAGCAGTACTTC. Amino acids: CASSLTGVHEQYF.

The chain uses TRBV30 and TRBJ2-1; 10 bases are a match to TRBD1. The CDR3 runs 15 residues. J gave up 8 bases and V 5 bases, and 12 bases lay outside the gene matches. Germline lookup yields CDR1 GTSNPN and CDR2 SVGIG (reference sequence). In DNA, the CDR3 is TGTGCCTGGGGCGCGGGACAGGGGTGGTTGGATGAGCAGTTCTTC. Translation: CAWGAGQGWLDEQFF.

This clonotype was counted once. The J gene is TRBJ2-5, the V gene TRBV15, with unresolved D. This CDR3 has 14 residues. V was shortened by 3 bases and J by 5 bases, with 13 bases between the two germline ends. Per germline, CDR1 LNHNV and CDR2 YYDKDF (reference sequence). CDR3 residues: CATSRMDSLETQYF. CDR3 sequence (DNA): TGTGCCACCAGCAGGATGGATTCCCTTGAGACCCAGTACTTC.

The V and J genes are TRBV5-1 and TRBJ2-7, with D perhaps matching TRBD1 (6 bases). Trimming took off 3 bases at V and 2 bases at J, with 15 bases between the two ends. The V gene's germline CDR1 is SGHRS and CDR2 YFSETQ. The CDR3 loop spans 15 amino acids. In DNA, the CDR3 is TGCGCCAGCAGCTGGGGGCCAGGACAGACCTACGAGCAGTACTTC. This codes for CASSWGPGQTYEQYF. The entire variable domain, with the rest obtained from reference TRBV5-1 and TRBJ2-7, is as follows: KAGVTQTPRYLIKTRGQQVTLSCSPISGHRSVSWYQQTPGQGLQFLFEYFSETQRNKGNFPGRFSGRQFSNSRSEMNVSTLELGDSALYLCASSWGPGQTYEQYFGPGTRLTVT.

This clonotype appeared a few times. The chain's CDR3 is CASSPLPMNTEAFF. The CDR3 coding sequence is TGTGCCAGCAGCCCGCTTCCCATGAACACTGAAGCTTTCTTT. V is TRBV7-9 and J is TRBJ1-1; no reliable D call. The V gene's germline CDR1 is SEHNR and CDR2 FQNEAQ (reference sequence). V dropped 5 bases and J dropped 0 bases, with 10 bases sitting between them. This CDR3 has 14 amino acids.

This clonotype is judged medium-sized. The rearrangement uses TRBV15 and TRBJ2-5; D may be TRBD1 or TRBD2 (5 bases each). The germline V and J ends were trimmed by 0 bases and 2 bases, with 10 bases remaining between them. The CDR3 runs to 15 residues. Germline loops: CDR1 LNHNV, CDR2 YYDKDF (reference sequence). CDR3 amino acids: CATSRDQGPQETQYF. Here the CDR3 DNA reads TGTGCCACCAGCAGAGATCAGGGACCGCAAGAGACCCAGTACTTC.

This chain links TRBV21-1 with TRBJ2-1; the table calls TRBD2, which could not be checked here. TRBV21-1 has pseudogene status. This CDR3 contains 15 residues. The CDR3, as DNA: TGTGCCAGCAGCAAAGGGGGACTCACCTACAATGAGCAGTTCTTC. Protein: CASSKGGLTYNEQFF.

J is TRBJ2-5 and V is TRBV12-3 or TRBV12-4, with a weak D call TRBD2 (5 bases). Trimming took off 6 bases at V and 5 bases at J, with 16 bases between the two ends. The CDR3 consists of 14 residues. The CDR3 region is CASRRTFNLETQYF. The CDR3 nucleotides read TGTGCCAGCAGAAGGACTTTCAACCTGGAGACCCAGTACTTC.

The CDR3 DNA follows: TGCGCCAGCAGCGCTATAAGGACAGGCCTCAATGAGCAGTTCTTC. Amino acids: CASSAIRTGLNEQFF. V usage is TRBV4-3 and J usage is TRBJ2-1; 7 bases are shared with TRBD1. The CDR3 sequence is 15 residues long. The germline gives CDR1 LGHNA, CDR2 YSLEER. With V trimmed by 5 bases and J by 6 bases, 10 bases remained unmatched.

This clonotype was seen only a few times. This chain connects TRBV20-1 to TRBJ2-2; 8 positions agree with TRBD1. This CDR3 comprises 16 residues. From germline, CDR1 is DFQATT and CDR2 SNEGSKA (reference sequence). J was trimmed by 5 bases and V by 0 bases; bases with no gene match: 8. The CDR3, as DNA: TGCAGTGCTAGAGAGACCGGGACAGGCTTTACCGGGGAGCTGTTTTTT. It translates to CSARETGTGFTGELFF.

This clonotype has more than one count but fewer than ten. This chain joins TRBV25-1 and TRBJ1-2, with a possible D match to TRBD1 (5 bases). Germline V gene sequence: CDR1 MGHDK, CDR2 SYGVNS. The CDR3 runs to 16 residues. Trimming stripped 2 bases from V and 3 bases from J, with 16 bases between. CDR3 sequence reads: CASSEREGRGDYGYTF. CDR3 DNA: TGTGCCAGCAGTGAACGGGAGGGGCGCGGGGACTATGGCTACACCTTC.

The chain joins TRBV20-1 to TRBJ2-1; TRBD2 matches 15 bases. Germline lookup yields CDR1 DFQATT and CDR2 SNEGSKA (reference sequence). Germline trimming cut 1 base from V and 3 bases from J; bases unmatched to any gene: 4. This CDR3 region has 17 residues. DNA for the CDR3: TGCAGTGCTAGAGGGACTAGCGGGAGGGCCAGCTACAATGAGCAGTTCTTC. Its protein is CSARGTSGRASYNEQFF.

This chain connects TRBV7-3 to TRBJ1-2, with 7 bases matching TRBD1. Trimming at V came to 5 bases and at J to 6 bases, leaving 6 bases not matched to a gene. The germline V gene has CDR1 SGHTA and CDR2 FQGTGA. The CDR3 totals 13 residues. In nucleotides, the CDR3 is TGTGCCAGCAGCGAGAGACAGGGTAATGGCTACACCTTC. Translation: CASSERQGNGYTF.